The entry below describes one T cell receptor (beta chain). Original data processing: Nucleated cell counts were estimated from reference gene primer amplification. Libraries were prepared by immunoSEQ multiplex PCR; TCRdb keeps only in-frame clonotypes and omits some of them. V and J calls and clone size are as listed in that table; D and trimming were resolved from the DNA. Found here are 20,000 to 25,000 clones, 80% to 90% of them singletons; the top ten hold 25%. This record belongs to a study of blood T cell repertoires in COVID-19. Study as a whole: The analysed material was cDNA or gDNA that came from T cells, B-cell-depleted T cells, or PBMCs.

V lost 4 bases, J lost 6 bases, and 5 bases stayed unmatched. Looked up from germline, CDR1 is SGHNT and CDR2 is YENEEA. CDR3 size: 14 residues. The clonotype was recovered from a human donor with active COVID-19. The donor label of this sample is uncertain. Material for sequencing was peripheral blood. The chain is built from TRBV11-3 and TRBJ2-7, with TRBD1 matching 11 bases. The CDR3 region is CASSSGQGAIEQYF. The DNA of the CDR3 is TGTGCCAGCAGCTCAGGACAGGGGGCAATCGAGCAGTACTTC.